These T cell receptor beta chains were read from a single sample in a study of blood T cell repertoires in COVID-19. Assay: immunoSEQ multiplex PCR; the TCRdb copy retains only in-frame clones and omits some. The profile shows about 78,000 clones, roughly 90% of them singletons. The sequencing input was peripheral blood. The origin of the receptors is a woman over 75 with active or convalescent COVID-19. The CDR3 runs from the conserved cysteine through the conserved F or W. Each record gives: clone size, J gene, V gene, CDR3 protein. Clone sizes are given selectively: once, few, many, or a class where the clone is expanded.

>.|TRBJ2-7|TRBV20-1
CSASSSGSSGSYEQYF
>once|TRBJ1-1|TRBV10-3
CAIRPFGDTEAFF
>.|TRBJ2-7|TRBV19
CASSMRDRGDEQYF
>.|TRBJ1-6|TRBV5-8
CASSPGQEGSPLHF
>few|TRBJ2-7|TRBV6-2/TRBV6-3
CASSYVFGSFSYEQYF
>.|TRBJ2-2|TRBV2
CASSVTGVVTGELFF
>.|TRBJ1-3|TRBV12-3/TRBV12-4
CASSFGETTIYF
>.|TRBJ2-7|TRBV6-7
CASSYSLERTYEQYF
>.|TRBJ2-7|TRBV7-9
CASSPSGRTGNYEQYF
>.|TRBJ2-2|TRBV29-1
CSVEVSSGSNTGELFF
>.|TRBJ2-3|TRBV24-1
CATSDFGQGSSDTQYF
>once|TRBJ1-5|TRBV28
CASTFWGSGQPQHF
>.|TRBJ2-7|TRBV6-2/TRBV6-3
CASSYTRPGDEQYF
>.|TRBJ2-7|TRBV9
CASSSRTSGSVYEQYF
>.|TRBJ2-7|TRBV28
CASSPIGQGGKNYEQYF
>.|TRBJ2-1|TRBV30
CAWSSGLAGGKDEQFF
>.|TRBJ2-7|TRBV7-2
CASSLVLADEQYF
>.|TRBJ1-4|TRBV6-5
CASSYSWGNEKLFF
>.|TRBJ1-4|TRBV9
CASSPRTPVGNEKLFF
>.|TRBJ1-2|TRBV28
CASSLGDRLNYGYTF
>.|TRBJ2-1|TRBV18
CASSPPRSGDNEQFF
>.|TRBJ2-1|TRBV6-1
CASSEGLAGVPGANNEQFF
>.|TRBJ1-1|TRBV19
CASSERDRAWEAFF
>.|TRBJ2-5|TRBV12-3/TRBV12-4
CASSFSGQETQYF
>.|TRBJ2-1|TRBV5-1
CASSGTTSGRRSYNEQFF
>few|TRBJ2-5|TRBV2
CASSKLAGGSGTQYF
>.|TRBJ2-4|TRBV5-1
CASRVQGAQNIQYF
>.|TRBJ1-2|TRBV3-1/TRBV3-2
CASSLETAYGYTF
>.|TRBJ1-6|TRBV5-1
CASSPRVSYNSPLHF
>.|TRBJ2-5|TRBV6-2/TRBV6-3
CASSTRQGAGETQYF
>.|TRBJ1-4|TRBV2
CASSRQTSAEKLFF
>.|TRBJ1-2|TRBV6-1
CASSEFWDRVRLGGYTF
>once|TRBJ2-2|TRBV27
CASSSRTGTVPTTEELFF
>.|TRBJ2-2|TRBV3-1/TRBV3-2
CASSQFGTGVVGELFF
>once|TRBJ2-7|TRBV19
CASSRGGGDEQYF
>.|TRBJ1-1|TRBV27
CASSLSYGQRNTEAFF
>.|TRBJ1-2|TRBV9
CASSREVHGYTF
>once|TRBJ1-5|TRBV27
CASSSLQGSQPQHF
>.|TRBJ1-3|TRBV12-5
CASGGQGVQGNTIYF
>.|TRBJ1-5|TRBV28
CASRLDRASQPQHF
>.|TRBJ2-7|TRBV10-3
CAISEGGASDEQYF
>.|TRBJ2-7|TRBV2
CASSERLAGGFYEQYF
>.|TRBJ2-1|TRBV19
CASRGLAGGGEQFF
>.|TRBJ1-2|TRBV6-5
CASSTGLNYGYTF
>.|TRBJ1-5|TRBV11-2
CASSQDRGNQPQHF
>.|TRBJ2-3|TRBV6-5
CASSYGSGSTDTQYF
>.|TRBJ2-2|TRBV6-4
CASSDWPPGELFF
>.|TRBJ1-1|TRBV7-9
CASSFVFSERTEAFF
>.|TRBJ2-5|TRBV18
CASSPAGQETQYF
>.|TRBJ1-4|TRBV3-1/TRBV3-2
CASSPTPWGGDRGIEGEKLFF
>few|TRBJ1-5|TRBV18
CASSPDRNQPQHF
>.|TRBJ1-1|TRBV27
CASSLWVGGGGTEAFF
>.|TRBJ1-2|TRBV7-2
CASLQRSTGPYGYTF
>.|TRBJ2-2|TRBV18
CASSPRTGSDTGELFF
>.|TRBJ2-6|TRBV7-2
CASSLTGAGANVLTF
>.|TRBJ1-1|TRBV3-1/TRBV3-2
CASSQRRRTAEAFF
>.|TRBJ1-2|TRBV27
CASSLRGGGTSSNYGYTF
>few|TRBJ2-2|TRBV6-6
CASSYSPNGELFF
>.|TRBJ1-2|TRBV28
CASSLYEVVTNYGYTF
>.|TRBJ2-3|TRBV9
CASSVAGGGAGGDTQYF